The 27 T cell receptor beta chains in this list originate from one sample, sequenced in a study of control samples from healthy donors and cancer patients (TCRdb year 2020). Library generation was performed with the immunoSEQ multiplex PCR assay. This immuneACCESS table, as held by TCRdb, lists in-frame sequences with V and J called but not all clones. Of the missing ones, under half trace to an unresolved V gene in checked studies; the others have no known cause. Recorded for this sample are more than 100,000 clones; less than 95% of them occurred a single time. Around 7.9% of the sample rests with the top ten. Sequenced input: blood. The receptors here all came from a man between 18 and 29 years old in good health.

The J gene is TRBJ2-1, the V gene TRBV5-1; possibly TRBD2 for D (6 bases). The CDR3 consists of 15 residues. CDR1 and CDR2 from the germline V gene are SGHRS and YFSETQ. V was cut by 4 bases and J by 4 bases, with 15 bases left in between. In nucleotides, the CDR3 is TGCGCCAGCAGCCCGCGGGACTTATCGTACAATGAGCAGTTCTTC. It translates to CASSPRDLSYNEQFF.

This chain uses TRBV29-1 with TRBJ1-1; no definite D call. Germline V gene data show CDR1 as SQVTM and CDR2 as ANQGSEA. The V and J ends lost 5 bases and 0 bases respectively, with 7 bases between them. CDR3 size: 12 residues. CDR3 protein: CSVSEMNTEAFF. Here the CDR3 DNA reads TGCAGCGTTAGTGAGATGAACACTGAAGCTTTCTTT.

This chain links TRBV6-1 with TRBJ2-1; 11 bases fit TRBD2. The CDR3 length is 18 residues. The trim removed 4 bases at V and 0 bases at J, leaving 8 bases unmatched. Germline V gene lookup returns CDR1 MNHNS and CDR2 SASEGT. CDR3 coding DNA: TGTGCCAGCAGTGTGGGGACTAGCGGAGGAAGCTCCTACAATGAGCAGTTCTTC. Its protein is CASSVGTSGGSSYNEQFF.

This rearrangement joins TRBV10-3 to TRBJ2-1, with a tentative D call TRBD2 (7 bases). This CDR3 has 13 amino acids. V lost 7 bases to trimming and J lost 12 bases, with 19 bases between them. Germline values: CDR1 ENHRY, CDR2 SYGVKD. The CDR3 here is CAITEGGEGRQFF. In nucleotides, the CDR3 is TGTGCCATCACCGAGGGGGGGGAGGGGAGGCAGTTCTTC.

The genes are TRBV5-4 and TRBJ1-1; D gene ambiguous. Germline V gene data show CDR1 as SGHNT and CDR2 as YYREEE (reference sequence). This CDR3 region has 14 residues. The germline V and J ends were trimmed by 0 bases and 1 base, with 7 bases remaining between them. The CDR3 DNA reads as TGTGCCAGCAGCTTGGACCACCGGAACACTGAAGCTTTCTTT. The encoded protein is CASSLDHRNTEAFF.

This chain joins TRBV10-2 and TRBJ1-1; the match to TRBD1 covers 11 bases. Germline V gene lookup returns CDR1 WSHSY and CDR2 SAAADI. Trimming cost V 4 bases and J 3 bases; bases outside gene matches: 4. The CDR3 has 15 amino acids. This CDR3 is CASSVDRGLDTEAFF. The CDR3 DNA follows: TGCGCCAGCAGTGTGGACAGGGGGCTGGACACTGAAGCTTTCTTT.

The chain has TRBV7-2 and TRBJ1-2, with D maybe TRBD1 (6 bases). CDR1 is SGHTA and CDR2 is FQGNSA in the germline V gene. The CDR3 length is 13 residues. V lost 1 base and J 8 bases, leaving 11 bases between the germline ends. CDR3 DNA: TGTGCCAGCAGCTTAGACAGGGCGAGGGGCTACACCTTC. It translates to CASSLDRARGYTF.

This chain links TRBV12-3 or TRBV12-4 with TRBJ1-1; D ambiguous. The CDR3 extends over 12 amino acids. Trimming removed 1 base at V and 10 bases at J, with 10 bases between. The chain's CDR3 is CASSLGPGTAFF. The CDR3 DNA is TGTGCCAGCAGTTTAGGTCCGGGTACAGCTTTCTTT.

This clone was seen just once. The chain is built from TRBV10-2 and TRBJ2-2; D not resolved. Trimming took off 0 bases at V and 5 bases at J, with 16 bases between the two ends. This CDR3 spans 17 amino acids. Per the germline V gene, CDR1 is WSHSY and CDR2 is SAAADI. CDR3 protein: CASSESLMGLRTGELFF. In nucleotides, the CDR3 is TGCGCCAGCAGTGAGTCTTTAATGGGGTTGAGAACCGGGGAGCTGTTTTTT.

This rearrangement joins TRBV19 to TRBJ1-5; D ambiguous. Germline-derived CDR1 and CDR2 are LNHDA and SQIVND (reference sequence). The V end lost 3 bases, the J end lost 1 base, and 13 bases lay between the germline ends. The CDR3 is made up of 16 amino acids. CDR3 protein: CASSMLALVSNQPQHF. Here the CDR3 DNA reads TGTGCCAGTAGTATGCTGGCATTGGTAAGCAATCAGCCCCAGCATTTT.

This clone occurred a few times. The chain is built from TRBV6-5 and TRBJ2-7; 10 bases are a match to TRBD2. The CDR3 covers 15 residues. V was pared by 9 bases and J by 0 bases, with 8 bases of the junction left unmatched. Germline CDR1 reads MNHEY; CDR2 reads SVGAGI. This chain's CDR3 is CASRTSGPVSYEQYF. The CDR3 DNA reads TGTGCCAGTCGGACTAGCGGACCCGTCTCCTACGAGCAGTACTTC.

The rearrangement joins TRBV5-1 to TRBJ1-2; possible D gene TRBD1, 6 bases. V shed 4 bases and J shed 3 bases, with 16 bases lying between them. This CDR3 is built from 15 residues. CDR1 is SGHRS, CDR2 YFSETQ, per germline. The CDR3, as DNA: TGCGCCAGCAGCCCCGAGGGTCAGGGGTACTATGGCTACACCTTC. Residues: CASSPEGQGYYGYTF.

V gene TRBV12-5 combines with J gene TRBJ1-2; tentative D call: TRBD1 (6 bases). The CDR3 totals 14 residues. From germline, CDR1 is LGHNT and CDR2 FRNRAP. V was pared by 7 bases and J by 3 bases, with 15 bases between. The CDR3, as DNA: TGTGCTAGTGTCAAGGGGGGCGGCGACTATGGCTACACCTTC. Translation gives CASVKGGGDYGYTF.

CDR3 bases: TGTGCCAGCAGCCGGACAGGGGCTGGCTACACCTTC. This sequence encodes CASSRTGAGYTF. V usage is TRBV6-5 and J usage is TRBJ1-2; 9 bases are a match to TRBD1. V lost 6 bases and J lost 7; bases outside the gene matches: 3. The CDR3 is made up of 12 amino acids. Germline CDR1 reads MNHEY; CDR2 reads SVGAGI.

The J gene is TRBJ1-3, the V gene TRBV18, with D perhaps matching TRBD1 (6 bases). V was pared by 5 bases and J by 0 bases, with 8 bases between. This CDR3 has 14 residues. In germline, CDR1 is KGHSH, CDR2 LQKENI. CDR3 region: CASSADSSGNTIYF. The CDR3 DNA is TGTGCCAGCTCAGCGGACAGCTCTGGAAACACCATATATTTT.

The chain carries TRBV12-3 or TRBV12-4 and TRBJ2-7, with D tentatively TRBD1 (6 bases). CDR3 length: 13 amino acids. The ends were cut back, 6 bases at V and 3 bases at J, with 12 bases in the middle. The CDR3 DNA reads as TGTGCCAGCAGCCGAACAGGGCTCTACGAGCAGTACTTC. This sequence encodes CASSRTGLYEQYF.

The chain carries TRBV10-2 and TRBJ2-2; D uncertain. CDR1 WSHSY and CDR2 SAAADI come from the germline V gene. Trimming took 4 bases from V and 2 from J, leaving 14 bases between them. The CDR3 runs to 16 residues. CDR3 nucleotide sequence: TGCGCCAGCAGTGTGTGGCGGCAAACCAACACCGGGGAGCTGTTTTTT. Its protein product is CASSVWRQTNTGELFF.

This clone was found once. The gene calls are TRBV19 and TRBJ2-1; D gene ambiguous. CDR1 LNHDA and CDR2 SQIVND come from the germline V gene (reference sequence). V was pared by 3 bases and J by 6 bases, with 12 bases between. The CDR3 is 14 residues long. DNA for the CDR3: TGTGCCAGTAGTATCCCCCCAGCAGTCAATGAGCAGTTCTTC. Its protein is CASSIPPAVNEQFF. Full variable domain (remainder filled in from reference TRBV19 and TRBJ2-1): DGGITQSPKYLFRKEGQNVTLSCEQNLNHDAMYWYRQDPGQGLRLIYYSQIVNDFQKGDIAEGYSVSREKKESFPLTVTSAQKNPTAFYLCASSIPPAVNEQFFGPGTRLTVL.

The CDR3 DNA sequence: TGCAGTGCTAGTATTCGGCCTCCGACCGATACGCAGTATTTT. This sequence encodes CSASIRPPTDTQYF. The chain is built from TRBV20-1 and TRBJ2-3; D gene unclear. Trimming took 3 bases from V and 6 from J, leaving 16 bases between them. The CDR3 length is 14 residues. The germline gives CDR1 DFQATT, CDR2 SNEGSKA (reference sequence).

This chain joins TRBV7-9 and TRBJ2-7; no reliable D call. Germline V gives CDR1 SEHNR, CDR2 FQNEAQ (reference sequence). The CDR3 is 15 residues long. V lost 0 bases and J 7 bases, leaving 16 bases between the germline ends. The CDR3 DNA follows: TGTGCCAGCAGCTTAGCAGGCAGGACCCTGCGAGAGCAGTACTTC. Amino acids: CASSLAGRTLREQYF. The variable domain in full, completed from reference TRBV7-9 and TRBJ2-7, reads DTGVSQNPRHKITKRGQNVTFRCDPISEHNRLYWYRQTLGQGPEFLTYFQNEAQLEKSRLLSDRFSAERPKGSFSTLEIQRTEQGDSAMYLCASSLAGRTLREQYFGPGTRLTVT.

The chain couples TRBV25-1 to TRBJ1-2; D is unclear. Germline CDR1 reads MGHDK; CDR2 reads SYGVNS. The V end was cut by 9 bases, the J end by 0 bases, with 8 bases between. CDR3 length: 12 residues. CDR3 bases: TGTGCCAGTAGCAGCCCTAACTATGGCTACACCTTC. Translating gives CASSSPNYGYTF.

The J gene is TRBJ1-5, the V gene TRBV6-5; no reliable D call. Trimming took 8 bases from V and 5 from J, leaving 10 bases between them. CDR3 length: 12 amino acids. From germline, CDR1 is MNHEY and CDR2 SVGAGI. CDR3 nucleotide sequence: TGTGCCAGCCGGATCGGGGATCAGCCCCAGCATTTT. The encoded protein is CASRIGDQPQHF.

The chain joins TRBV27 to TRBJ2-1; TRBD2 matches 15 bases. V shed 3 bases and J 0 bases; nucleotides not matched to a gene: 3. Germline loops: CDR1 MNHEY, CDR2 SMNVEV (reference sequence). This CDR3 contains 18 residues. The CDR3 reads CASSLGLAGGSSYNEQFF. The DNA for the CDR3 is TGTGCCAGCAGTTTGGGACTAGCGGGGGGTAGCTCCTACAATGAGCAGTTCTTC.

This clone was seen more than once but under ten times. The chain combines TRBV7-3 with TRBJ2-6; either TRBD1 or TRBD2 may fit D (6 bases each). Germline V CDR1 and CDR2: SGHTA, FQGTGA. This CDR3 contains 17 residues. Deletions cut 5 bases from V and 0 bases from J, with 14 bases between. Here the CDR3 reads CASSKTGGLSGANVLTF. The CDR3 region has the DNA TGTGCCAGCAGCAAAACCGGGGGCCTCTCTGGGGCCAACGTCCTGACTTTC. The full variable domain, completed using reference TRBV7-3 and TRBJ2-6, is GAGVSQTPSNKVTEKGKYVELRCDPISGHTALYWYRQSLGQGPEFLIYFQGTGAADDSGLPNDRFFAVRPEGSVSTLKIQRTERGDSAVYLCASSKTGGLSGANVLTFGAGSRLTVL.

This chain connects TRBV5-6 to TRBJ1-5; D possibly corresponds to TRBD1 (6 bases). Trimming took 6 bases from V and 6 from J, leaving 19 bases between them. Germline CDR1 SGHDT, CDR2 YYEEEE. The CDR3 covers 15 residues. CDR3 sequence reads: CASNSRGDEGQPQHF. The CDR3 coding sequence is TGTGCCAGCAACTCCAGGGGCGATGAAGGTCAGCCCCAGCATTTT. Drawing the rest from reference TRBV5-6 and TRBJ1-5, the complete variable domain is DAGVTQSPTHLIKTRGQQVTLRCSPKSGHDTVSWYQQALGQGPQFIFQYYEEEERQRGNFPDRFSGHQFPNYSSELNVNALLLGDSALYLCASNSRGDEGQPQHFGDGTRLSIL.

The CDR3 sequence is CASEDRIYGYTF. The CDR3 DNA follows: TGTGCCAGTGAGGACAGAATCTATGGCTACACCTTC. V is TRBV19 and J is TRBJ1-2; TRBD1 might be the D (6 bases). Germline V gives CDR1 LNHDA, CDR2 SQIVND (reference sequence). The CDR3 is 12 residues long. Trimming removed 8 bases at V and 4 bases at J, with 11 bases between.

This clone was recorded only once. This chain uses TRBV13 with TRBJ2-3; D call uncertain. The germline V gene encodes CDR1 PRHDT and CDR2 FYEKMQ (reference sequence). V shed 5 bases and J shed 4 bases, with 7 bases lying between them. The CDR3 sequence is 12 residues long. In DNA, the CDR3 is TGTGCCAGCAGCGTTGGCGCAGATACGCAGTATTTT. It yields the protein CASSVGADTQYF.